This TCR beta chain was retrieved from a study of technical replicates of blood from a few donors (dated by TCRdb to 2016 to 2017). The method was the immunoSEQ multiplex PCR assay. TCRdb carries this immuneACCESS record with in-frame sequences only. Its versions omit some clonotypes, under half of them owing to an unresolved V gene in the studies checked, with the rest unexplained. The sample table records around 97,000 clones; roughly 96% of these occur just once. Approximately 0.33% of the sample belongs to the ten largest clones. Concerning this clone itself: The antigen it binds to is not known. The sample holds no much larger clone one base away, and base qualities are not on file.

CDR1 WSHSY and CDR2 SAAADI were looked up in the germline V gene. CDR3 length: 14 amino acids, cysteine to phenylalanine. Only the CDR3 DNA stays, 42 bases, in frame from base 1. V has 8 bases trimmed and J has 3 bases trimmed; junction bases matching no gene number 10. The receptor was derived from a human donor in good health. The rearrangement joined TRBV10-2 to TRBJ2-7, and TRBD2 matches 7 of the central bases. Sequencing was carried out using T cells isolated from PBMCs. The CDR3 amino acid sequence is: CASGGRGGSYEQYF. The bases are TGCGCCAGCGGAGGGAGGGGAGGAAGCTACGAGCAGTACTTC.